This T cell receptor beta chain was recorded in a study of blood T cell repertoires in COVID-19. In germline, CDR1 is SEHNR, CDR2 FQNEAQ (reference sequence). V shed 0 bases and J shed 6 bases, with 8 bases lying between them. The CDR3 is 13 residues long. This clone was seen a few times. Produced via immunoSEQ multiplex PCR; TCRdb's table is partial and in-frame only. Among about 150,000 clones listed, roughly 85% were seen once. This receptor was identified in a human donor with acute or convalescent COVID-19. The donor label of this sample is uncertain. Input material: peripheral blood. The rearrangement links TRBV7-9 to TRBJ1-2; no clear D gene. Written as DNA, the CDR3 is TGTGCCAGCAGCTTAGCGTACTCTAATGGCTACACCTTC. Protein sequence: CASSLAYSNGYTF.